The TCR beta chain under discussion was sequenced for a study of neurological immune-mediated disorders. As concerns this clonotype: This may be a read error: a much more frequent sequence differs by one nucleotide.

TCRdb called the 5' RACE reads again in MiXCR, with one record for every CDR3 protein. The sample carries about 50,000 distinct CDR3 sequences, over 8% recorded once. The CDR3 is 15 amino acids. CDR1 is DFQATT and CDR2 is SNEGSKA in the germline V gene (reference sequence). Noted time point: longitudinal time-point 1 (baseline). This TCR was sampled from a woman aged 40 to 55 in good health. Sequencing was performed on PBMCs. The chain links TRBV20-1 to TRBJ2-1, with TRBD1 identical over 10 bases. DNA for the CDR3: TGCAGTGCTAGTGACAGGGGGCGCATAAACAATGACCAGTTCTTC. Translating gives CSASDRGRINNDQFF.